The rows below give T cell receptor beta chains drawn from one sample of a study of blood T cells in healthy people across ages. TCRdb reanalysed the 5' RACE reads using MiXCR and keeps one entry per CDR3 protein. The repertoire holds over 1,300,000 distinct CDR3 sequences, roughly 59% seen once, with 6.5% to 8% in the top ten. The sample taken for sequencing was blood. All receptors come from a man between 18 and 29 years old in good health. Each CDR3 is given with its conserved first and last residue. D genes are given only for firm matches. A clone size is listed for some rows: how often the clone was seen (once, few, many), or a class if it is expanded.

D	V	J	size	CDR3	DNA
.	TRBV4-2	TRBJ2-7	few	CASSPDVSYEQYF	TGTGCCAGCAGCCCCGACGTCTCCTACGAGCAGTACTTC
.	TRBV6-2/TRBV6-3	TRBJ2-7	.	CASSHKTGTEPSYEQYF	TGTGCCAGCAGTCACAAGACCGGGACGGAACCCTCCTACGAGCAGTACTTC
.	TRBV28	TRBJ2-5	.	CASSKQGVEETQYF	TGTGCCAGCAGTAAACAGGGAGTTGAGGAGACCCAGTACTTC
.	TRBV15	TRBJ2-7	.	CATSGRRNYEQYF	TGTGCCACCAGCGGAAGACGTAACTACGAGCAGTACTTC
.	TRBV4-3	TRBJ2-3	.	CASSHDRGDTQYF	TGCGCCAGCAGCCATGATCGCGGGGATACGCAGTATTTT
.	TRBV29-1	TRBJ1-1	.	CSVEIRATEAFF	TGCAGCGTTGAAATAAGAGCCACTGAAGCTTTCTTT
.	TRBV4-3	TRBJ2-3	few	CASSQDHTQYF	TGCGCCAGCAGCCAAGACCATACGCAGTATTTT
TRBD1	TRBV13	TRBJ2-4	few	CASSSPGQGDIQYF	TGTGCCAGCAGCTCTCCGGGACAGGGCGACATTCAGTACTTC
.	TRBV7-2	TRBJ1-2	.	CASSFEVSYGYTF	TGTGCCAGCAGCTTCGAAGTCTCTTATGGCTACACCTTC
.	TRBV25-1	TRBJ2-5	few	CASSAGFQETQYF	TGTGCCAGCAGTGCTGGTTTCCAAGAGACCCAGTACTTC
TRBD1	TRBV29-1	TRBJ1-4	.	CSGGTGDEKLFF	TGCAGCGGAGGGACAGGGGATGAAAAACTGTTTTTT
TRBD1	TRBV27	TRBJ2-2	.	CASSPQGAGELFF	TGTGCCAGCAGTCCCCAGGGGGCCGGGGAGCTGTTTTTT
.	TRBV29-1	TRBJ2-4	.	CSVEDNEQYF	TGCAGCGTTGAGGACAATGAGCAGTACTTC
.	TRBV6-6	TRBJ2-7	.	CASSYRASRSYEQYF	TGTGCCAGCAGTTACAGGGCTAGCAGGTCCTACGAGCAGTACTTC
.	TRBV20-1	TRBJ2-5	few	CSATRTNQETQYF	TGCAGTGCTACCCGGACAAACCAAGAGACCCAGTACTTC
.	TRBV7-9	TRBJ2-1	few	CASSSGDLYNEQFF	TGTGCCAGCAGCTCAGGGGACCTATACAATGAGCAGTTCTTC